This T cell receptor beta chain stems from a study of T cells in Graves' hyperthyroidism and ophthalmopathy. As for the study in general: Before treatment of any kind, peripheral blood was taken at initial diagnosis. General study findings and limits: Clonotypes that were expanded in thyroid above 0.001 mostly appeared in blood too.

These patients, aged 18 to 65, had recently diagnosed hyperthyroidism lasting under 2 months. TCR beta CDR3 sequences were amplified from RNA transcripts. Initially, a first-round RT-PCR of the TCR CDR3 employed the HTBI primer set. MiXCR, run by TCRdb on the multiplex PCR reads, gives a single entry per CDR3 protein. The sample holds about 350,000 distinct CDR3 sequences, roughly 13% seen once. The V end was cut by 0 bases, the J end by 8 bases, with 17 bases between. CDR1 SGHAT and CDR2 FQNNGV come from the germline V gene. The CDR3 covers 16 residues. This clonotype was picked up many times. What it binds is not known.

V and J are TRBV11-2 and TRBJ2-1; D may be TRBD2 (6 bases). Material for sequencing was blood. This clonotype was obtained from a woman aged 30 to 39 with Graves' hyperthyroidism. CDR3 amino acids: CASSLEFGRRIDEQFF. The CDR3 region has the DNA TGTGCCAGCAGCTTAGAATTCGGGAGAAGGATTGATGAGCAGTTCTTC.